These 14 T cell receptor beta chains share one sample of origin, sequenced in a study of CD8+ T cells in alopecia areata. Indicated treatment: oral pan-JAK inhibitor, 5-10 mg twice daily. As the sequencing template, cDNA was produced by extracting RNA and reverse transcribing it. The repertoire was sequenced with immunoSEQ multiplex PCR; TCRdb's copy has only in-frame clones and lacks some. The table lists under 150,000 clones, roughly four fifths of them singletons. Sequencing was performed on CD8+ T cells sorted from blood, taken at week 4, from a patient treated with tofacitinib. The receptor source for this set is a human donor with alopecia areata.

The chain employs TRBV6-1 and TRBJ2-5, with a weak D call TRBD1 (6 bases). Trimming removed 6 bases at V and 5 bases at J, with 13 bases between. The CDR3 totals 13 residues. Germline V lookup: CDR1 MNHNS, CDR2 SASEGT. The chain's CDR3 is CASSDRNSETQYF. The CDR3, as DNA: TGTGCCAGCAGCGACAGGAATTCGGAGACCCAGTACTTC.

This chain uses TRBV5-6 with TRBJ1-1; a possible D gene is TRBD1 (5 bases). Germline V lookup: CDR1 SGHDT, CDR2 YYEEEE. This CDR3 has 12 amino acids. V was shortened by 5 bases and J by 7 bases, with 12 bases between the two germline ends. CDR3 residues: CASRQKGNEAFF. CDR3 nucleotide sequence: TGTGCCAGCAGACAGAAGGGGAATGAAGCTTTCTTT.

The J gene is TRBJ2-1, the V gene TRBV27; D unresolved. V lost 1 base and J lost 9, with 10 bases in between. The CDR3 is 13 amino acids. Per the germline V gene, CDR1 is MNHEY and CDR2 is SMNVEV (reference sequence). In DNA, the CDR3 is TGTGCCAGCAGTTTATACGGCTCCAGTGAGCAGTTCTTC. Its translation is CASSLYGSSEQFF.

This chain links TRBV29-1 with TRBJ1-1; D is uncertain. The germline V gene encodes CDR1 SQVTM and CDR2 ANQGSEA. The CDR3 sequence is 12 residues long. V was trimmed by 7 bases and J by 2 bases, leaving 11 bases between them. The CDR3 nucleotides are TGCAGCGGTCAGGATACCAACACTGAAGCTTTCTTT. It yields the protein CSGQDTNTEAFF.

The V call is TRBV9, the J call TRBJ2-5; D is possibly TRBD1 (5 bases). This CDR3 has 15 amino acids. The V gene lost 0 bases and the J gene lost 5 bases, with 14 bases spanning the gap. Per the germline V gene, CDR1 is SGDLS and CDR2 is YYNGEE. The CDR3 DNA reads TGTGCCAGCAGCGTAGAAGGGGCGGTTGGCGAGACCCAGTACTTC. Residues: CASSVEGAVGETQYF.

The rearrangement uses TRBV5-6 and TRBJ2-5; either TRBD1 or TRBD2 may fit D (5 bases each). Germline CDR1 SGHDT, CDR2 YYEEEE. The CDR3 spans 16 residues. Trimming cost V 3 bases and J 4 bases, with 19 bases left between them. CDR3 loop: CASSSQRSGLGETQYF. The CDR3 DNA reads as TGTGCCAGCAGCTCCCAGAGGTCGGGGCTGGGAGAGACCCAGTACTTC.

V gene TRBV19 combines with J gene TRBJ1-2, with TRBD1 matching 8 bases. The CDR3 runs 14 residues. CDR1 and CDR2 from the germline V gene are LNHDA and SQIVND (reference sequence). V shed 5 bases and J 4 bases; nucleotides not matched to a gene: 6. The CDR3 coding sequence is TGTGCCAGTAGTCCCGGACAGGGATCCTATGGCTACACCTTC. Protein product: CASSPGQGSYGYTF.

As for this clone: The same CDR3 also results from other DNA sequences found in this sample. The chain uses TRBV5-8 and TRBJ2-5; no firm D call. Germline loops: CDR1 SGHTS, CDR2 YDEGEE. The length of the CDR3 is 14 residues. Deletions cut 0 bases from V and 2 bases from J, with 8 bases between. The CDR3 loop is CASSLDSAQETQYF. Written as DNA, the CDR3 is TGTGCCAGCAGCTTGGATTCAGCTCAAGAGACCCAGTACTTC.

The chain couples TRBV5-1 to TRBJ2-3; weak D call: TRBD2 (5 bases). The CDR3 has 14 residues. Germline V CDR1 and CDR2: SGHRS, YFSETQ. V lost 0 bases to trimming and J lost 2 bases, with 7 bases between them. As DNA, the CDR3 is TGCGCCAGCAGCTTGGGGACTTCCACAGATACGCAGTATTTT. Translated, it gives CASSLGTSTDTQYF.

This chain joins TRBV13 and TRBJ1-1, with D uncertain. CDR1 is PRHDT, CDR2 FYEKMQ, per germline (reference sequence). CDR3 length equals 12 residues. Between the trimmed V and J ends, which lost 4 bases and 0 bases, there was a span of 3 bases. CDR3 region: CASSYLNTEAFF. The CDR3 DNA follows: TGTGCCAGCAGCTATTTGAACACTGAAGCTTTCTTT.

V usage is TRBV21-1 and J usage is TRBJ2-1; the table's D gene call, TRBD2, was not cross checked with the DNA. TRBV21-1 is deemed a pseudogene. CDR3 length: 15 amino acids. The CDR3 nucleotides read TGTGCCAGCAGCGAGGCGGGGGGGCCGGCTGGTGAGCAGTTCTTC. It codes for CASSEAGGPAGEQFF.

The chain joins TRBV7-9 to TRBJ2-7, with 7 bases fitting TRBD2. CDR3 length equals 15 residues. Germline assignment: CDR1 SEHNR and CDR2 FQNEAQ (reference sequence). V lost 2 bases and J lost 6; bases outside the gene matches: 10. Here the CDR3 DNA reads TGTGCCAGCAGCTTAATCGGGGGGAAGGCGAGCGAGCAGTACTTC. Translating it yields CASSLIGGKASEQYF. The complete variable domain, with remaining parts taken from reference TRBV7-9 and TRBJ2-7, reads DTGVSQNPRHKITKRGQNVTFRCDPISEHNRLYWYRQTLGQGPEFLTYFQNEAQLEKSRLLSDRFSAERPKGSFSTLEIQRTEQGDSAMYLCASSLIGGKASEQYFGPGTRLTVT.

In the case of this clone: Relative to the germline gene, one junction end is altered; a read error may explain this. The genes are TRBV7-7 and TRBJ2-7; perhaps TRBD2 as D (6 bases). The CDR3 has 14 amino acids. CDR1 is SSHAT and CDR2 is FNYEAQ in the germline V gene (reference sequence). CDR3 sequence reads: CASSPRAGHYEQYF. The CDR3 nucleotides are TGTGCTAGCAGCCCAAGGGCGGGGCACTACGAGCAGTACTTC.

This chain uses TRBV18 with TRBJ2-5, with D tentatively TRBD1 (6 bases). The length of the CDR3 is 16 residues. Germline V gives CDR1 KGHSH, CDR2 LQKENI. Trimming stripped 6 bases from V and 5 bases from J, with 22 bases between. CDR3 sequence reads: CASSFGTTGFLETQYF. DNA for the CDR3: TGTGCCAGCTCTTTTGGGACAACCGGATTCTTGGAGACCCAGTACTTC.